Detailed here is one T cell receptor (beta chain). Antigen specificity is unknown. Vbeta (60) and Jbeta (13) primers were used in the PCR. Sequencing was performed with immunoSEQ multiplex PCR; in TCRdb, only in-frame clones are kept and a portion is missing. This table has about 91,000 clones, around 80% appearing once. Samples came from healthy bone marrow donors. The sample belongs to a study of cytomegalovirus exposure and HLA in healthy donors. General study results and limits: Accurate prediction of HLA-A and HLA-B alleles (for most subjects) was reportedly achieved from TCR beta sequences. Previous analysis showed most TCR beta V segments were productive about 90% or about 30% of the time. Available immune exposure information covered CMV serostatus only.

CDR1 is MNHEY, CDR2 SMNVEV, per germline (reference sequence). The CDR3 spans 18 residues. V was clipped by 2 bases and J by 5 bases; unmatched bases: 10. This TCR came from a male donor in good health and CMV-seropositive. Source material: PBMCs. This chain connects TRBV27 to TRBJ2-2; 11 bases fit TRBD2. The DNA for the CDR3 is TGTGCCAGCAGTTTACGAAACCTAGCGGGAGGAGGGACCGGGGAGCTGTTTTTT. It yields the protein CASSLRNLAGGGTGELFF.